Listed below are T cell receptor beta chains from one sample, sequenced in a study of T cell changes during pregnancy in multiple sclerosis. Here immunoSEQ multiplex PCR was the method, and the copy in TCRdb shows in-frame clones only, minus some. The profile shows about 85,000 clones, roughly 92% of them singletons. Material: peripheral blood, obtained in the first trimester of pregnancy. These receptors originate from a female donor with multiple sclerosis, enrolled in a pregnancy study. The CDR3 runs from the conserved cysteine through the conserved F or W. D genes are given only for firm matches. Clone size is shown for a subset of rows, as once, few, many or a class of expanded clone.

v_gene	d_gene	j_gene	abundance	CDR3aa	CDR3nt
TRBV5-4	.	TRBJ2-7	once	CASSPGTGNAGGYEQYF	TGTGCCAGCAGCCCCGGGACAGGGAACGCGGGAGGCTACGAGCAGTACTTC
TRBV5-1	TRBD2	TRBJ2-3	.	CASRTSGKDTQYF	TGCGCCAGCCGGACTAGCGGGAAAGATACGCAGTATTTT
TRBV5-1	TRBD1	TRBJ2-2	once	CASSMDRGNTGELFF	TGCGCCAGCAGCATGGACAGGGGCAACACCGGGGAGCTGTTTTTT
TRBV15	TRBD2	TRBJ2-3	.	CATSRAPSGDTDTQYF	TGTGCCACCAGCAGGGCTCCTAGCGGGGACACAGATACGCAGTATTTT
TRBV7-8	.	TRBJ1-4	.	CASSPDDVGSEKLFF	TGTGCCAGCAGCCCTGATGATGTGGGCAGCGAAAAACTGTTTTTT
TRBV6-7	.	TRBJ2-2	.	CASSYSSFRQTGGELFF	TGTGCCAGCAGTTACTCGAGTTTTCGACAGACTGGCGGGGAGCTGTTTTTT
TRBV28	.	TRBJ2-3	.	CARARRVIITDTQYF	TGTGCCAGAGCCCGGAGGGTAATAATCACAGATACGCAGTATTTT
TRBV5-1	TRBD1	TRBJ2-3	.	CASSFWGQSDTQYF	TGCGCCAGCAGCTTTTGGGGACAGTCAGATACGCAGTATTTT
TRBV7-2	.	TRBJ1-2	.	CASSPWDIDGYTF	TGTGCCAGCAGCCCCTGGGACATAGATGGCTACACCTTC
TRBV5-1	TRBD2	TRBJ2-2	.	CASSSGGTDTGELFF	TGCGCCAGCAGCAGCGGGGGGACGGATACCGGGGAGCTGTTTTTT
TRBV7-7	.	TRBJ1-1	.	CASSLQERTEAFF	TGTGCCAGCAGCCTACAGGAAAGAACTGAAGCTTTCTTT
TRBV5-1	TRBD1	TRBJ2-1	.	CASSLDQGGEFF	TGCGCCAGCAGCTTGGATCAAGGGGGCGAATTCTTC
TRBV29-1	TRBD1	TRBJ1-2	.	CSVEGQGLYGYTF	TGCAGCGTTGAGGGACAGGGACTCTATGGCTACACCTTC
TRBV4-2	TRBD1	TRBJ1-1	.	CASSQEGQGGPNTEAFF	TGTGCCAGCAGCCAAGAGGGACAGGGGGGACCCAACACTGAAGCTTTCTTT
TRBV10-1	TRBD1	TRBJ2-7	once	CASIDRGFGYEQYF	TGCGCCAGCATAGACAGGGGGTTCGGGTACGAGCAGTACTTC
TRBV2	.	TRBJ2-7	.	CASSEDTGYEQYF	TGTGCCAGCAGTGAGGATACAGGGTACGAGCAGTACTTC
TRBV28	TRBD2	TRBJ2-7	.	CASSVTSGMLYEQYF	TGTGCCAGCAGTGTGACTAGCGGGATGCTCTACGAGCAGTACTTC
TRBV5-6	TRBD1	TRBJ1-2	.	CASSSAGTANNYGYTF	TGTGCCAGCAGCTCAGCCGGGACAGCGAACAACTATGGCTACACCTTC
TRBV5-1	TRBD1	TRBJ1-1	.	CASSYYRGQGTEAFF	TGCGCCAGCAGCTATTACAGGGGGCAAGGCACTGAAGCTTTCTTT
TRBV6-6	TRBD1	TRBJ2-7	.	CASTRTGGSYEQYF	TGTGCCAGCACCCGGACAGGGGGATCCTACGAGCAGTACTTC
TRBV5-1	TRBD2	TRBJ2-1	.	CASSLKGGGADEQFF	TGCGCCAGCAGCTTGAAGGGCGGGGGGGCCGATGAGCAGTTCTTC
TRBV11-2	.	TRBJ2-2	.	CASSRLTGPNTGELFF	TGTGCCAGCAGCAGACTTACAGGCCCGAACACCGGGGAGCTGTTTTTT
TRBV4-1	.	TRBJ1-3	.	CASSRVGVTGNTIYF	TGCGCCAGCAGCCGGGTAGGGGTAACTGGAAACACCATATATTTT
TRBV7-9	TRBD1	TRBJ1-4	.	CASSPGQGIPSTNEKLFF	TGTGCCAGCAGCCCGGGACAGGGGATTCCTTCAACTAATGAAAAACTGTTTTTT
TRBV28	.	TRBJ1-4	.	CASSLGGRNEKLFF	TGTGCCAGCAGTTTAGGGGGGAGGAATGAAAAACTGTTTTTT
TRBV2	TRBD1	TRBJ1-4	.	CASTTGTGNEKLFF	TGTGCCAGCACGACCGGGACAGGCAATGAAAAACTGTTTTTT
TRBV5-1	.	TRBJ2-1	.	CASRIGILVNEQFF	TGCGCCAGCAGGATAGGGATACTAGTTAATGAGCAGTTCTTC
TRBV28	TRBD1	TRBJ2-2	.	CASSLGTANTGELFF	TGTGCCAGCAGTTTAGGGACAGCGAACACCGGGGAGCTGTTTTTT
TRBV7-8	.	TRBJ1-2	.	CASSAGQNYGYTF	TGTGCCAGCAGCGCAGGACAGAACTATGGCTACACCTTC
TRBV5-6	.	TRBJ1-6	.	CASVGGDNSPLHF	TGTGCCAGCGTCGGTGGTGATAATTCACCCCTCCACTTT
TRBV7-2	TRBD2	TRBJ2-7	.	CASSSPRKGGRASEQYF	TGTGCCAGCAGCTCCCCCCGAAAGGGCGGGAGGGCCTCCGAGCAGTACTTC
TRBV15	TRBD1	TRBJ2-7	.	CATSRDLKGAGYEQYF	TGTGCCACCAGCAGAGATCTGAAGGGGGCTGGGTACGAGCAGTACTTC
TRBV29-1	TRBD2	TRBJ2-3	.	CSVVLAGGTDTQYF	TGCAGCGTTGTACTAGCGGGGGGCACAGATACGCAGTATTTT
TRBV13	TRBD2	TRBJ2-7	.	CASSGWGLAGASEQYF	TGTGCCAGCAGCGGGTGGGGACTAGCGGGGGCTTCAGAGCAGTACTTC
TRBV4-3	.	TRBJ1-2	.	CASSQDLANYGYTF	TGCGCCAGCAGCCAAGATCTAGCTAACTATGGCTACACCTTC
TRBV27	.	TRBJ2-7	.	CASSLKRSSYEQYF	TGTGCCAGCAGTTTAAAGAGATCCTCCTACGAGCAGTACTTC
TRBV30	TRBD1	TRBJ1-4	.	CAWSAPGTANEKLFF	TGTGCCTGGAGTGCTCCCGGGACAGCTAATGAAAAACTGTTTTTT
TRBV30	TRBD2	TRBJ2-7	few	CAWSTPSGNSEQYF	TGTGCCTGGAGCACTCCAAGCGGGAACTCCGAGCAGTACTTC
TRBV9	.	TRBJ2-1	.	CASSTSIHLTNEQFF	TGTGCCAGCAGTACTTCAATCCACCTTACCAATGAGCAGTTCTTC
TRBV5-1	TRBD2	TRBJ2-1	.	CASALGSSGAGNEQFF	TGCGCCAGCGCCTTAGGAAGTAGCGGGGCGGGCAATGAGCAGTTCTTC
TRBV20-1	.	TRBJ2-5	.	CSATYSETQYF	TGCAGTGCTACCTACTCAGAGACCCAGTACTTC